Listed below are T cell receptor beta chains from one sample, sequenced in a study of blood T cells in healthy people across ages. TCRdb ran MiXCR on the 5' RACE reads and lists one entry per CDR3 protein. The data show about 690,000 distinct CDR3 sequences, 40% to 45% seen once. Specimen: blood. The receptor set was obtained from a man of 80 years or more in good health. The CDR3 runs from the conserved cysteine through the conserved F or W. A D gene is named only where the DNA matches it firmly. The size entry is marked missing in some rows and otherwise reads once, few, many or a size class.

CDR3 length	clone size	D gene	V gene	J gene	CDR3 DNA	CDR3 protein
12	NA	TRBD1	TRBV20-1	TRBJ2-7	TGCAGTGCAAACGGACAGGACTACGAGCAGTACTTC	CSANGQDYEQYF
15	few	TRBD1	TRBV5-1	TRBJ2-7	TGCGCCAGCAGCGCCGAGGGGGCGGTACCCTACGAGCAGTACTTC	CASSAEGAVPYEQYF
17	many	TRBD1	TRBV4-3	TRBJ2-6	TGCGCCAGCAGCCAAACAGGGGCGAACTCTGGGGCCAACGTCCTGACTTTC	CASSQTGANSGANVLTF
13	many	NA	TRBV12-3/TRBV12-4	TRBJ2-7	TGTGCCAGCAGTACAGGGCAGACCTACGAGCAGTACTTC	CASSTGQTYEQYF
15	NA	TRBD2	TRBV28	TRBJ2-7	TGTGCCAGCAGATCAGCGGGAGGATCTATCTACGAGCAGTACTTC	CASRSAGGSIYEQYF
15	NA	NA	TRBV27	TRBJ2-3	TGTGCCAGCAGTTCCGTGTGGGCCAACACAGATACGCAGTATTTT	CASSSVWANTDTQYF
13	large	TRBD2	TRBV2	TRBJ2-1	TGTGCCAGCAGTGAAGCGCTAGCGGAGGAGCAGTTCTTC	CASSEALAEEQFF
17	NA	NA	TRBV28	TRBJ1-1	TGTGCCAGCACCCACGGCAGGGCCAACCTGTTGAACACTGAAGCTTTCTTT	CASTHGRANLLNTEAFF
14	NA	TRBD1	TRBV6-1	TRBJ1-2	TGTGCCAGCAGTGACCCCGGGACAGGGCGTGGCTACACCTTC	CASSDPGTGRGYTF
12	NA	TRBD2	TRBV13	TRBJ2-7	TGTGCCACCGGGAGGGGGTCCTACGAGCAGTACTTC	CATGRGSYEQYF
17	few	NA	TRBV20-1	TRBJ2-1	TGCAGTGCCACCGGCTTTGGATTGGGGGGTGTCTACAATGAGCAGTTCTTC	CSATGFGLGGVYNEQFF
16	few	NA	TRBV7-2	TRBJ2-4	TGTGCCAGCAGCCTGACACCACCGGTCACCAAAAACATTCAGTACTTC	CASSLTPPVTKNIQYF
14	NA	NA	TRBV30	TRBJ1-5	TGTGTCTGGAGTGTAGGGCAGACGCGACAGCCCCAGCATTTT	CVWSVGQTRQPQHF
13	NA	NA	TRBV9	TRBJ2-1	TGTGCCAGCAGCGTAGGGGGGGACAATGAGCAGTTCTTC	CASSVGGDNEQFF
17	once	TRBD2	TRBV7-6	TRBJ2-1	TGTGCCAGCAGCTTAGTAGGTAGCGGGGGGTGGCACAATGAGCAGTTCTTC	CASSLVGSGGWHNEQFF
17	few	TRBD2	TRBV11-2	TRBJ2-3	TGTGCCAGCAGCTTAGGTTGGGCTAGCGGGGGGTTGGATACGCAGTATTTT	CASSLGWASGGLDTQYF
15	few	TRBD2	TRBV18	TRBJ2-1	TGTGCCAGCTCACCGGGGACTAGCGGGGGACGTGAGCAGTTCTTC	CASSPGTSGGREQFF
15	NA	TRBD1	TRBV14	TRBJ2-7	TGTGCCAGCAGCCAACTCGGGACAGCCTCCCACGAGCAGTACTTC	CASSQLGTASHEQYF
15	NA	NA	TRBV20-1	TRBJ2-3	TGCAGTGCGACGATTAGGGATTTTAACACAGATACGCAGTATTTT	CSATIRDFNTDTQYF
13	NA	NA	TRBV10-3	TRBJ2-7	TGTGCCATCAGTGAGCAGGCAGCATACGAGCAGTACTTC	CAISEQAAYEQYF